This T cell receptor (beta chain) was captured in a study of technical replicates of blood from a few donors. Measured with immunoSEQ multiplex PCR; TCRdb has only the in-frame clones, and not every one. The sample records approximately 12,000 clones, more than 85% being singletons. Trimming took off 1 base at V and 8 bases at J, with 18 bases between the two ends. CDR3 length: 16 amino acids. In germline, CDR1 is LGHNA, CDR2 YNFKEQ. The material sequenced was PBMCs. This TCR came from a human donor in good health. The chain has TRBV4-2 and TRBJ1-3; D remains unclear. Written as DNA, the CDR3 is TGTGCCAGCAGCCAAGTAGTGGACGGACTAGATTACACCATATATTTT. Translated: CASSQVVDGLDYTIYF.